The clone carrying this TCR beta chain was picked up a small number of times. Its antigen remains unknown. The identical CDR3 is also encoded by other nucleotide sequences in the sample. These data are taken from a study of beta chain features in type 1 diabetes. Study findings and constraints: Moderately but significantly shorter TCRB CDR3s were found in Type 1 diabetes patients in all four CD4+ subsets.

What was sequenced were expressed TCRB transcripts, since all of the isolated RNA had been reverse transcribed. The data were produced by immunoSEQ multiplex PCR, yet TCRdb's version contains in-frame clones alone and is incomplete. The top ten hold about 0.015% of the sample, which has roughly 330,000 clones, roughly 13% seen once. The specimen was naive CD4+ T cells from blood. The clonotype was recovered from a woman under 30 with type 1 diabetes.

The CDR3 loop is CASSRGQGEGYTF. The CDR3 nucleotides are TGCGCCAGCAGCCGCGGACAGGGCGAGGGCTACACCTTC. The V gene is TRBV4-3, the J gene TRBJ1-2; 8 bases fit TRBD1. The V segment lost 4 bases and the J segment 8 bases; nucleotides outside the gene matches: 6. The CDR3 loop spans 13 amino acids. Germline CDR1 LGHNA, CDR2 YSLEER.